This section outlines one T cell receptor beta chain sequence together with its context. This clone has only a few counts. Its antigen remains undetermined. One base away there is no much larger clone; base qualities are not given. TCRbeta CDR3 regions were amplified from genomic DNA by means of the immunoSEQ Assay, a bias-controlled multiplex PCR. Per the authors' processing: The number of nucleated cells in each sample was estimated by amplification of reference gene primers within the assay. To quantify the absolute abundance of each unique TCRbeta CDR3 rearrangement, sequence reads were collapsed and filtered. For each sample, productive Simpson clonality was calculated as the square root of Simpson's diversity index across productive rearrangements. The table comes from immuneACCESS by way of TCRdb, which keeps in-frame sequences with V and J called. Part of the clones is missing from these tables; in studies checked, under half for an unresolved V gene and the rest for unknown reasons. The V and J calls and the clone size are those of that table, but D and trimming were determined from the DNA. The table for this sample lists about 230,000 clones; over 65% of them were counted only once. Jointly, the top ten make up just over 2.5% of the sample.

The collaborating institutions used their own protocols to collect whole blood in K2EDTA tubes. For TCRbeta analysis, collaborator samples were shipped as frozen whole blood, as isolated PBMCs, or as DNA extracted from either sample type. This sample is drawn from a study of blood T cell repertoires in COVID-19 (TCRdb year 2020). With respect to the entire study: Collaborator samples came from the United States, Italy and Spain and covered acute and convalescent phases of COVID-19. The material from the prospective study consisted of cDNA or gDNA derived from T cells, B-cell-depleted T cells, or PBMCs. Subjects who had been exposed to COVID-19, were actively infected with it, or had recovered from it provided the deeply sampled blood TCRbeta repertoires that made up the dataset. A freely available public database, intended as a resource for researchers studying the immune response to SARS-CoV-2, is where the repertoires were released. The samples were drawn from two sources: the first 160 participants of the ongoing ImmuneRACE study, and 1,254 subjects contributed by 6 global collaborators. A de-identified subject ID, COVID-19 status, age in years and sex were almost always included in the sample metadata. Where HLA class I and class II types were available, the types were taken from metadata supplied by the sample provider, not from assay-based typing. Here is what the overall study found, with its caveats: How much clinical and demographic metadata was included differed by source and by participant, and the metadata was provided uncurated.

Trimming takes 2 bases from V and 9 bases from J, and the germline ends sit 7 bases apart. Its CDR3 holds 11 amino acids, cysteine through phenylalanine. The retained sequence is limited to the CDR3, 33 bases, with the frame set at the first base. For CDR1 and CDR2, the germline V gene (reference sequence) lists MNHNY and SVGAGI. This sequence uses TRBV6-6 and TRBJ1-2; perhaps TRBD1 is the D gene, with 5 bases matching. Specimen: peripheral blood. The receptor comes from a woman aged 65 to 85 with active or convalescent COVID-19. The DNA is TGTGCCAGCAGTTACGACAGAAGCTACACCTTC. Translated, it gives CASSYDRSYTF.